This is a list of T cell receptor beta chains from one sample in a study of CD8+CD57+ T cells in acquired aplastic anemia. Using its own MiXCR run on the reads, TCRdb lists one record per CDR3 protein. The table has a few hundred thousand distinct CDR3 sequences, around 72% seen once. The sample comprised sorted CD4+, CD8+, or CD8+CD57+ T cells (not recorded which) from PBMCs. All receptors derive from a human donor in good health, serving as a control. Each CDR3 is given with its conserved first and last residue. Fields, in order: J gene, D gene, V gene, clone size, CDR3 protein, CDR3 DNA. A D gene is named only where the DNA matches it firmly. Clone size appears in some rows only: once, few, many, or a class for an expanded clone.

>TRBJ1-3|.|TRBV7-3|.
CASSVEWDWGNNIYF
TGTGCCAGCAGCGTAGAGTGGGACTGGGGAAACAACATATATTTT
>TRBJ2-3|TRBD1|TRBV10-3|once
CATIRGQVTDTQYF
TGTGCCACCATTAGGGGACAGGTCACAGATACGCAGTATTTT
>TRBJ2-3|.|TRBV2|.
CASSPVDYQYF
TGTGCCAGCAGCCCGGTTGATTACCAGTATTTT
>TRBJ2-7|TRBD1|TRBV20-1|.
CSAGRLGQGSYEQYF
TGCAGTGCTGGGCGACTGGGACAGGGGTCTTACGAGCAGTACTTC
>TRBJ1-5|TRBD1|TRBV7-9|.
CASSLWQGAEAFFQHF
TGCGCCAGCAGCTTGTGGCAGGGGGCGGAAGCTTTCTTTCAGCATTTT
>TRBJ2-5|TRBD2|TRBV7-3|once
CASSPGTSLSETQYF
TGTGCCAGCAGCCCCGGGACTAGCCTTTCGGAGACCCAGTACTTC
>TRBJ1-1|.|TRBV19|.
CASSVGGGLAEAFF
TGTGCCAGTAGTGTAGGCGGGGGGTTGGCTGAAGCTTTCTTT
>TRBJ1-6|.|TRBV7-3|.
CASSLRGFDSPLHF
TGTGCCAGCAGCTTACGAGGGTTTGATTCACCCCTCCACTTT
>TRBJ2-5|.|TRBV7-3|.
CASSLTITGSEPFYF
TGTGCCAGCAGCTTAACGATAACAGGGTCAGAACCTTTCTACTTC
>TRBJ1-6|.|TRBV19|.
CASSPGTLAYEQYF
TGTGCCAGCAGTCCAGGGACATTAGCTTACGAGCAGTACTTT
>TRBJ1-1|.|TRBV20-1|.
CSATDGGGPEAFF
TGCAGTGCCACAGATGGTGGCGGGCCTGAAGCTTTCTTT
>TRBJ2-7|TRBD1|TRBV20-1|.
CSAAGGTGNSYEQYF
TGCAGTGCTGCAGGGGGCACTGGAAACAGCTACGAGCAGTACTTC
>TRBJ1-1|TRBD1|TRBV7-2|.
CASSPGQGTITEAFF
TGTGCCAGCAGCCCGGGACAGGGGACCATTACTGAAGCTTTCTTT
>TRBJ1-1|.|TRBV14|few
CASSPLQGRVNTEAFF
TGTGCCAGCTCACCGCTCCAGGGTAGGGTGAACACTGAAGCTTTCTTT
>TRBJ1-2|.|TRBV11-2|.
CASSVVDGLYGYTF
TGTGCCAGCAGCGTAGTTGACGGACTCTATGGCTACACCTTC
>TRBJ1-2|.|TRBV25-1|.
CASAARANYGYTF
TGTGCCAGCGCTGCAAGGGCTAACTATGGCTACACCTTC
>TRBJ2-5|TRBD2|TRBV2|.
CASSERVAGGRETQYF
TGTGCCAGCAGTGAGAGGGTAGCGGGGGGGCGTGAGACCCAGTACTTC
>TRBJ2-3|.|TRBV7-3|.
CTSSFDRGNTDTQYF
TGTACCAGCAGCTTCGATCGTGGGAACACAGATACGCAATATTTT
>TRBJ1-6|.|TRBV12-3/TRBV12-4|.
CASTTRQSDNSPLHF
TGTGCCAGCACCACGCGACAGTCCGATAATTCACCCCTCCACTTT
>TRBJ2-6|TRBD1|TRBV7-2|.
CASDRGTSGANVLTF
TGTGCCAGCGACAGGGGTACCTCTGGGGCCAACGTCCTGACTTTC
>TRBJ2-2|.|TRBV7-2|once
CASSLEGTGELFFLFF
.
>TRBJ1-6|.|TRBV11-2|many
CASSPLRSYNSPLHF
TGTGCCAGCAGCCCCTTACGCTCCTATAATTCACCCCTCCACTTT
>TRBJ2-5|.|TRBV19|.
CASREKGGFGETQYF
TGTGCCAGTAGGGAGAAGGGGGGTTTCGGAGAGACCCAGTACTTC
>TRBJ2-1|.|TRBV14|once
CASSQERDVGYLEFF
TGTGCCAGCAGCCAAGAACGCGACGTCGGGTACCTGGAGTTCTTC
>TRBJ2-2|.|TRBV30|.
CAWSEGNTGELFF
TGTGCCTGGAGTGAGGGGAACACCGGGGAGCTGTTTTTT
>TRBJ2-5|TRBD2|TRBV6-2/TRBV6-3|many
CASSSGTMVETQYF
TGTGCCAGCAGTTCCGGGACTATGGTTGAGACCCAGTACTTC
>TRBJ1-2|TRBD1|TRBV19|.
CASSGTAVFNAYTF
TGTGCCAGTAGCGGGACAGCGGTCTTTAATGCCTACACCTTC
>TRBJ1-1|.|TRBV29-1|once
CSDRDGSNTEAFF
TGCAGCGACCGGGACGGAAGTAACACTGAAGCTTTCTTT
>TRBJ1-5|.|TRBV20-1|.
CSARDGSNQPQHF
TGCAGTGCTAGGGACGGTAGCAATCAGCCCCAGCATTTT
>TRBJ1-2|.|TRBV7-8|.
CASSLETAAGGTQF
TGTGCCAGCAGCTTAGAGACCGCCGCGGGAGGTACGCAGTTC
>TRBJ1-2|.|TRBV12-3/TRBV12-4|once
CASSGGPIYYGYTF
TGTGCCAGCAGCGGCGGACCTATATACTATGGCTACACCTTC
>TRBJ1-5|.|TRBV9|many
CASSPDSNQPQHF
TGTGCCAGCAGTCCTGATAGCAATCAGCCCCAGCATTTT
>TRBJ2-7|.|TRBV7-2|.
CASSLDGGAVYEQYF
TGTGCCAGCAGCTTAGATGGGGGGGCCGTCTACGAGCAGTACTTC
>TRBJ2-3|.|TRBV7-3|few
CASSLSGAGDTQYF
TGTGCCAGCAGCTTATCGGGGGCAGGGGATACGCAGTATTTT
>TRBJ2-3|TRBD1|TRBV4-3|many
CASSKTGGLSTDTQYF
TGCGCCAGCAGCAAGACAGGGGGCCTTAGCACAGATACGCAGTATTTT
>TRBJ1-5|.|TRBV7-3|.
CASSFGRSPTQHF
TGTGCCAGCAGCTTCGGGCGCAGTCCGACCCAGCATTTT
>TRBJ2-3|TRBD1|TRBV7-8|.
CASSADRGSTDTQYF
TGTGCCAGCAGCGCAGACAGGGGAAGCACAGATACGCAGTATTTT
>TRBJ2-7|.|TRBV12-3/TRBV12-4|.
CASSLSTLVGEQYF
TGTGCCAGCAGCTTGTCGACCCTCGTCGGCGAGCAGTACTTC
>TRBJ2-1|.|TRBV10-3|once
CAISGADGQFF
TGTGCCATCAGTGGGGCCGATGGGCAGTTCTTC
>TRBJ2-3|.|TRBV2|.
CASSDLARTDTQYF
TGTGCCAGCAGCGACTTGGCGCGAACAGATACGCAGTATTTT
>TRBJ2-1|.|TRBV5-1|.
CASSLTQGPSTNEQFF
TGCGCCAGCAGCTTGACGCAAGGACCGAGCACCAATGAGCAGTTCTTC
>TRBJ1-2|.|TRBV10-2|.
CASSSKPTQGFYGYTF
TGCGCCAGCAGTTCCAAACCGACACAGGGTTTCTATGGCTACACCTTC
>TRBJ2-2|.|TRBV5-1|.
CASSPLVGTNTGELFF
TGCGCCAGCAGCCCCCTAGTAGGGACGAACACCGGGGAGCTGTTTTTT
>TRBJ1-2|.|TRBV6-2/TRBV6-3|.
CASSIVDYGYTF
TGTGCCAGCAGTATCGTGGACTATGGCTACACCTTC
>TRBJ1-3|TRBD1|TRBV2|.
CASTSQGVLSGNTIYF
TGTGCCAGCACCTCACAGGGGGTCTTATCTGGAAACACCATATATTTT
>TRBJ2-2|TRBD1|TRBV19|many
CASSINRGDTGELFF
TGTGCCAGTAGTATAAACAGGGGGGACACCGGGGAGCTGTTTTTT
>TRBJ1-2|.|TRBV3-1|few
CASSPPKPRGYYGYTF
TGTGCCAGCAGCCCTCCTAAGCCCCGCGGATACTATGGCTACACCTTC
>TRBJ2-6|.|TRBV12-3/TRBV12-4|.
CASSPGRGVANVLTF
TGTGCCAGCAGCCCAGGCCGGGGTGTGGCCAACGTCCTGACTTTC
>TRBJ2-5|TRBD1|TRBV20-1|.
CSAHSVSRGTQETQYF
TGCAGTGCTCACTCCGTTTCCAGGGGGACACAGGAGACCCAGTACTTC
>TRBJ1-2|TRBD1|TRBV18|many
CASSPEGAGYGYTF
TGTGCCAGCTCACCAGAGGGGGCAGGGTATGGCTACACCTTC
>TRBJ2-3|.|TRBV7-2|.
CASSLTDREGDTQYF
TGTGCCAGCAGCTTAACGGACCGGGAAGGGGATACGCAGTATTTT
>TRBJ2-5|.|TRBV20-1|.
CSARDSGQSEETQYF
TGCAGTGCTAGAGATAGCGGACAGAGTGAAGAGACCCAGTACTTC
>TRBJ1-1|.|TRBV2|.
CACILDGEAFF
TGTGCCTGCATTCTGGACGGTGAAGCTTTCTTT
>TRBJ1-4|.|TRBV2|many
CASSAGAPTNEKLFF
TGTGCCAGCAGTGCAGGGGCTCCAACTAATGAAAAACTGTTTTTT
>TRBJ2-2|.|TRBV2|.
CASSDGAPGTGELFF
TGTGCCAGCAGCGACGGGGCGCCGGGCACCGGGGAGCTGTTTTTT
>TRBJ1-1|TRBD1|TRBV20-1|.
CSASSGGTGASF
TGCAGTGCTAGTTCAGGGGGCACTGGAGCTTCCTTT
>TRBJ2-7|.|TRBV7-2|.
CASSSDSDGQYF
TGTGCCAGCAGCTCAGACAGCGACGGGCAGTACTTC
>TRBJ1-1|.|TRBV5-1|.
CASSVVGGMDEAFF
TGCGCCAGTAGCGTCGTGGGGGGCATGGATGAAGCTTTCTTT